These 25 T cell receptor beta chains share one sample of origin, sequenced in a study of blood T cells in healthy people across ages. Using a J-beta primer mix together with a sample-barcoded 5' primer, a second PCR was run for about 6 to 11 cycles. TCRdb re-called the 5' RACE reads with MiXCR, one entry per CDR3 protein. In the table there are about 1.8 million distinct CDR3 sequences, roughly 49% of which are singletons. Material for sequencing was blood. These receptors all come from a woman in her thirties or forties in good health.

V usage is TRBV6-4 and J usage is TRBJ1-5; possibly TRBD1 for D (5 bases). In germline, CDR1 is MRHNA, CDR2 SNTAGT. The germline V and J ends were trimmed by 0 bases and 8 bases, with 8 bases remaining between them. The CDR3 is 13 amino acids. CDR3 sequence reads: CASSDSRGEPQHF. DNA for the CDR3: TGTGCCAGCAGTGACTCGAGGGGTGAGCCCCAGCATTTT.

The chain uses TRBV28 and TRBJ2-1; TRBD1 might be the D (5 bases). Germline V gene data show CDR1 as MDHEN and CDR2 as SYDVKM. The ends were cut back, 5 bases at V and 7 bases at J, with 15 bases in the middle. CDR3 length: 14 amino acids. The CDR3 DNA reads as TGTGCCAGCAGTGCGCCAGGGATTCGGAATGAGCAGTTCTTC. This encodes CASSAPGIRNEQFF.

The chain links TRBV7-2 to TRBJ2-7; 8 nucleotides agree with TRBD1. Germline trimming cut 5 bases from V and 5 bases from J; bases unmatched to any gene: 14. This CDR3 has 16 residues. CDR1 and CDR2 from the germline V gene are SGHTA and FQGNSA. Here the CDR3 DNA reads TGTGCCAGCAGCCCCTACACAGGGGGAATTTCTCACGAGCAGTACTTC. Encoded protein: CASSPYTGGISHEQYF.

This clonotype occurred many times. This may stem from a read error, because a much larger clone lies one nucleotide away. The chain carries TRBV20-1 and TRBJ2-1; 8 positions match TRBD2. The DNA end is a closer match to TRBJ2-7, so the J assignment may be wrong. The CDR3 covers 18 residues. In germline, CDR1 is DFQATT, CDR2 SNEGSKA (reference sequence). CDR3 residues: CSARGNRVRGLAYNEQYF. CDR3 nucleotide sequence: TGCAGTGCTAGAGGAAACAGGGTTCGAGGACTAGCCTACAATGAGCAGTACTTC.

This chain links TRBV24-1 with TRBJ1-1; a weak D match, TRBD1 (5 bases). The length of the CDR3 is 14 residues. Deletions cut 3 bases from V and 6 bases from J, with 13 bases between. CDR1 is KGHDR and CDR2 is SFDVKD in the germline V gene. CDR3 in amino acids: CATSDPPGRAEAFF. CDR3 nucleotide sequence: TGTGCCACCAGTGATCCGCCAGGGCGAGCTGAAGCTTTCTTT.

CDR3 residues: CAISIASGGDEQYF. The CDR3 DNA reads as TGTGCCATCAGCATAGCTAGCGGGGGGGACGAGCAGTACTTC. The chain couples TRBV10-3 to TRBJ2-7; 12 nucleotides line up with TRBD2. Trimming removed 6 bases from V and 5 bases from J; junction bases left unmatched: 5. Germline-derived CDR1 and CDR2 are ENHRY and SYGVKD. The CDR3 sequence is 14 residues long.

The chain combines TRBV29-1 with TRBJ2-5; no definite D call. The DNA end is more similar to TRBJ2-7, so the J call may be wrong. The CDR3 consists of 11 residues. Germline V lookup: CDR1 SQVTM, CDR2 ANQGSEA. This CDR3 reads CSVEDSIEQYF. The CDR3 DNA follows: TGCAGCGTTGAAGACTCCATCGAGCAGTACTTC.

In this sample, this clonotype turned up a few times. J is TRBJ1-1 and V is TRBV6-6, with D perhaps matching TRBD1 (6 bases). V shed 0 bases and J shed 8 bases, with 13 bases lying between them. The CDR3 length is 14 residues. CDR1 and CDR2 (germline): MNHNY, SVGAGI (reference sequence). The chain's CDR3 is CASSYSGWQGEAFF. In nucleotides, the CDR3 is TGTGCCAGCAGTTACTCGGGGTGGCAGGGGGAAGCTTTCTTT.

The V call is TRBV5-1, the J call TRBJ2-5, with 9 positions matching TRBD1. The CDR3 runs 14 residues. V lost 4 bases and J lost 9; bases outside the gene matches: 10. Germline-derived CDR1 and CDR2 are SGHRS and YFSETQ. The CDR3 region is CASSTRDRVQAQYF. The CDR3 bases are TGCGCCAGCAGCACCCGGGACAGGGTACAGGCCCAGTACTTC.

V gene TRBV3-1 combines with J gene TRBJ2-2; no firm D call. The CDR3 runs to 11 residues. The V end was cut by 5 bases, the J end by 11 bases, with 9 bases between. Germline values: CDR1 LGHDT, CDR2 YNNKEL (reference sequence). As DNA, the CDR3 is TGTGCCAGCAGCAACGATTATGAGCTGTTTTTT. Its protein is CASSNDYELFF. Full variable domain (outside the CDR3, taken from reference TRBV3-1 and TRBJ2-2): DTAVSQTPKYLVTQMGNDKSIKCEQNLGHDTMYWYKQDSKKFLKIMFSYNNKELIINETVPNRFSPKSPDKAHLNLHINSLELGDSAVYFCASSNDYELFFGEGSRLTVL.

V gene TRBV4-3 combines with J gene TRBJ1-2; no clear D gene. The CDR3 runs 14 residues. V dropped 0 bases and J dropped 6 bases, with 11 bases sitting between them. In germline, CDR1 is LGHNA, CDR2 YSLEER. Written as DNA, the CDR3 is TGCGCCAGCAGCCAAGATGGTTACCCGGATGGCTACACCTTC. Protein: CASSQDGYPDGYTF.

This clonotype was seen a few times. The gene calls are TRBV27 and TRBJ1-1; D remains ambiguous. V lost 4 bases, J lost 5 bases, and 17 bases lay in between. The germline V gene has CDR1 MNHEY and CDR2 SMNVEV (reference sequence). This CDR3 contains 15 residues. CDR3 in amino acids: CASSWGALEGTEAFF. CDR3 coding DNA: TGTGCCAGCAGTTGGGGAGCCTTAGAAGGGACTGAAGCTTTCTTT.

This clonotype was counted a few times. V gene TRBV6-1 combines with J gene TRBJ2-3, with TRBD1 as a possible D gene (5 bases). Germline-derived CDR1 and CDR2 are MNHNS and SASEGT. With 0 bases removed from V and 1 base from J, the gap between germline ends came to 8 bases. The CDR3 is made up of 15 amino acids. DNA of the CDR3: TGTGCCAGCAGTGAAGCGGGGCATGGCACAGATACGCAGTATTTT. Translating gives CASSEAGHGTDTQYF.

The chain couples TRBV20-1 to TRBJ1-4, with D unclear. This CDR3 spans 11 amino acids. Trimming removed 6 bases at V and 7 bases at J, with 9 bases between. Germline CDR1 and CDR2: DFQATT and SNEGSKA (reference sequence). The CDR3 DNA sequence: TGCAGTGCAACCCCAGCTGAAAAACTGTTTTTT. This encodes CSATPAEKLFF.

The chain has TRBV27 and TRBJ1-2; a possible D gene is TRBD1 (6 bases). Per the germline V gene, CDR1 is MNHEY and CDR2 is SMNVEV (reference sequence). Trimming stripped 7 bases from V and 0 bases from J, with 15 bases between. This CDR3 contains 15 residues. CDR3 DNA sequence: TGTGCCAGCACCCTAACGGGGGCATCTAACTATGGCTACACCTTC. Its protein is CASTLTGASNYGYTF.

The J gene is TRBJ2-3, the V gene TRBV12-3 or TRBV12-4, with D tentatively TRBD2 (6 bases). This CDR3 has 17 residues. The V gene lost 5 bases and the J gene lost 0 bases, with 18 bases spanning the gap. DNA of the CDR3: TGTGCCAGCAGTCCTAGCGTTATACGAACTAGCACAGATACGCAGTATTTT. Its translation is CASSPSVIRTSTDTQYF.

This clonotype occurred a few times. The chain uses TRBV4-1 and TRBJ1-6; the D is unclear. The CDR3 totals 12 residues. The V end was cut by 4 bases, the J end by 8 bases, with 6 bases between. Per germline, CDR1 MGHRA and CDR2 YSYEKL. The CDR3 is CASSPVDSPLHF. The CDR3, as DNA: TGCGCCAGCAGCCCAGTGGATTCACCCCTCCACTTT.

This chain's CDR3 is CASSYVQVSYGYTF. CDR3 DNA sequence: TGTGCCAGCAGTTACGTTCAGGTTTCCTACGGCTACACCTTC. J is TRBJ1-2 and V is TRBV6-2 or TRBV6-3; D is undetermined. The germline gives CDR1 MNHEY, CDR2 SVGEGT. The CDR3 totals 14 residues. Trimming left V 2 bases short and J 8 bases short, with 15 bases between.

This chain links TRBV6-1 with TRBJ2-4; D call uncertain. CDR1 MNHNS and CDR2 SASEGT come from the germline V gene. Trimming took off 5 bases at V and 11 bases at J, with 10 bases between the two ends. This CDR3 has 11 amino acids. The CDR3: CASSPVIVQYF. The CDR3 coding sequence is TGTGCCAGCAGTCCTGTCATAGTTCAGTACTTC.

The J gene is TRBJ1-6, the V gene TRBV6-5; unclear D gene. V was shortened by 0 bases and J by 0 bases, with 9 bases between the two germline ends. The CDR3 spans 17 residues. Germline V gives CDR1 MNHEY, CDR2 SVGAGI. This CDR3 reads CASSYSFSSSYNSPLHF. In DNA, the CDR3 is TGTGCCAGCAGTTACTCGTTCAGCAGCTCCTATAATTCACCCCTCCACTTT.

The rearrangement links TRBV9 to TRBJ2-1; D unclear. Germline-derived CDR1 and CDR2 are SGDLS and YYNGEE. V dropped 4 bases and J dropped 7 bases, with 18 bases sitting between them. CDR3 length equals 15 residues. In nucleotides, the CDR3 is TGTGCCAGCAGCCCTCCTGGCGCTGTCACAAATGAGCAGTTCTTC. Protein sequence: CASSPPGAVTNEQFF.

This clonotype has just one count. The chain carries TRBV25-1 and TRBJ1-1; D may be TRBD1 (5 bases). CDR1 is MGHDK and CDR2 is SYGVNS in the germline V gene. V was clipped by 8 bases and J by 9 bases, with 16 bases between them. The CDR3 spans 12 residues. CDR3 sequence (DNA): TGTGCCAGCGGATGGGGGAGTAGTAAAGCTTTCTTT. Its translation: CASGWGSSKAFF.

A few counts support this clonotype. The rearrangement joins TRBV29-1 to TRBJ2-5, with D possibly being TRBD1 (6 bases). Germline-derived CDR1 and CDR2 are SQVTM and ANQGSEA. Trimming stripped 1 base from V and 5 bases from J, with 29 bases between. This CDR3 has 19 residues. In DNA, the CDR3 is TGCAGCGTTGAAGGGGTAACAGGGATTTATGGGTACCCAAAGGAGACCCAGTACTTC. It translates to CSVEGVTGIYGYPKETQYF.

This clonotype has just a few counts. The chain employs TRBV7-2 and TRBJ2-5, with 8 bases lining up with TRBD2. The ends lost 2 bases at V and 4 bases at J; junction bases unmatched: 6. In germline, CDR1 is SGHTA, CDR2 FQGNSA. The CDR3 has 15 amino acids. The CDR3 protein is CASSLWLAGAETQYF. In DNA form, the CDR3 reads TGTGCCAGCAGCTTATGGCTAGCGGGCGCAGAGACCCAGTACTTC.

The chain uses TRBV28 and TRBJ1-2; 7 nucleotides line up with TRBD1. Trimming cost V 5 bases and J 4 bases; bases outside gene matches: 10. CDR3 length: 15 amino acids. The germline V gene has CDR1 MDHEN and CDR2 SYDVKM. The CDR3 reads CASSDPGQSFYGYTF. CDR3 coding DNA: TGTGCCAGCAGTGACCCGGGACAGTCCTTCTATGGCTACACCTTC.